The source of this T cell receptor (beta chain) is a study of T-cell memory formation after mild COVID-19. Study at large: There were largely donor-specific TCR clusters. Points from the study as a whole: For second-wave clones that peaked at day 37, SARS-CoV-2 specificity went unverified.

The CDR3 loop spans 12 amino acids. With respect to this clonotype: Its target is unknown.

TCRdb used MiXCR to reprocess the 5' RACE reads, holding one entry per CDR3 protein. The data show about 560,000 distinct CDR3 sequences, 17% seen once. The V and J genes are TRBV21-1 and TRBJ2-7. TRBV21-1 is deemed a pseudogene. Source material: PBMCs or a T cell subset sorted from them (not recorded which). The TCR sequence derives from an adult woman who had mild COVID-19 (a few samples of this study predate the infection). Cell type and time point are not known. This CDR3 reads CARSSRHYEQYF. The CDR3, as DNA: TGTGCCAGGAGTAGCAGACACTACGAGCAGTACTTC.